This section outlines one T cell receptor beta chain sequence together with its context. Antigen: not known. This sample is drawn from a study of CD8 T cells in ankylosing spondylitis. TCRdb recomputed calls from the 5' RACE reads with MiXCR, one row per CDR3 protein. The sample holds 350,000 to 450,000 distinct CDR3 sequences, approximately 26% seen once. General study points: A TCR beta motif made of fewer than 10 highly homologous variants seemed typical of ankylosing spondylitis blood.

The TCR originated in a male donor with ankylosing spondylitis. Material: blood, either unsorted or a sorted T cell fraction (not recorded which).

As DNA, the CDR3 is TGTGCCAGCAGTTCCCAGGGGCCGAACGTGCAGTACTTC. This translates into CASSSQGPNVQYF. The chain links TRBV12-3 or TRBV12-4 to TRBJ2-7, with D tentatively TRBD1 (6 bases). Trimming left V 4 bases short and J 9 bases short, with 16 bases between. The CDR3 contains 13 residues.